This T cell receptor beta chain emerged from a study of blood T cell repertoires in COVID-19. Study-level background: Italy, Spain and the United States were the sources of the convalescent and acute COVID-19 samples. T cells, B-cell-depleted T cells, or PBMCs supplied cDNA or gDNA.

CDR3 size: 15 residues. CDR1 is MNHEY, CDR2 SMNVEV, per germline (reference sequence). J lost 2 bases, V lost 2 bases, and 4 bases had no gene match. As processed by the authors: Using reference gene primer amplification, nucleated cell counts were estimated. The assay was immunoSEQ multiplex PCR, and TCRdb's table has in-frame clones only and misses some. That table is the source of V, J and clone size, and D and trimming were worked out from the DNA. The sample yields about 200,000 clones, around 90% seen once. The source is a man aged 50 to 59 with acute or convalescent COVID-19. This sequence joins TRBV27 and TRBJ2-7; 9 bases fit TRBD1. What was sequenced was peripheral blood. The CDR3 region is CASSLKGDRAYEQYV. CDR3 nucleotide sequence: TGTGCCAGCAGTTTAAAGGGGGACAGGGCCTACGAGCAGTACGTC.